The rows below give T cell receptor beta chains drawn from one sample of a study of blood T cell repertoires in COVID-19. Sequenced by immunoSEQ multiplex PCR; TCRdb stores in-frame clones only, minus some. The table has over 150,000 clones, around 78% seen once. The material sequenced was peripheral blood. The source is a man older than 75 with acute or convalescent COVID-19. Each CDR3 is given with its conserved first and last residue.

>TRBJ1-1|TRBV6-5
CASSPSQNTEAFF
>TRBJ2-1|TRBV11-2
CASSPTGTIEQFF
>TRBJ1-2|TRBV9
CASSAGQGSGTRYGYTF
>TRBJ2-3|TRBV18
CASSRPLGSGSTDTQYF
>TRBJ1-2|TRBV6-1
CASSEALGQNGYGYTF
>TRBJ1-2|TRBV7-9
CASSLVAGPYGYTF
>TRBJ2-1|TRBV6-2/TRBV6-3
CASSYPGLAGYNEQFF
>TRBJ1-3|TRBV7-9
CASSWTGGGNTIYF
>TRBJ1-6|TRBV10-2
CASNPTGQGSYNSPLHF
>TRBJ2-1|TRBV19
CASSTPTDWSSYNEQFF
>TRBJ1-5|TRBV19
CASSIGQGVRNQPQHF
>TRBJ1-6|TRBV6-4
CASSEKGGLLSPLHF
>TRBJ1-1|TRBV7-2
CASSAGQGIGTEAFF
>TRBJ2-5|TRBV24-1
CATSDLTGLKETQYF
>TRBJ2-5|TRBV10-3
CAISGDLGLAGVQETQYF
>TRBJ1-1|TRBV14
CASSLTIAGFLNTEAFF
>TRBJ1-1|TRBV4-2
CASTPLRVNTEAFF
>TRBJ2-7|TRBV7-9
CASSKGQRSEGEQYF
>TRBJ1-6|TRBV24-1
CATNLRTGSGSYNSPLHF
>TRBJ2-7|TRBV4-2
CASSQAGLASITYEQYF
>TRBJ1-1|TRBV5-1
CASSSQGNTEAFF
>TRBJ2-7|TRBV18
CASSPRAKGEQYF
>TRBJ1-1|TRBV7-2
CASSFGSGTEAFF
>TRBJ2-5|TRBV6-2/TRBV6-3
CASRPSGGPQETQYF
>TRBJ2-3|TRBV7-2
CASSQAGTSFTDTQYF
>TRBJ2-2|TRBV15
CATSVTGSVGELFF
>TRBJ2-1|TRBV5-8
CASSWGQGVTYNEQFF
>TRBJ2-3|TRBV5-1
CASSSGQGSTDTQYF
>TRBJ2-5|TRBV7-8
CASSFGGSNQETQYF
>TRBJ1-2|TRBV5-1
CASSLRQNYGYTF
>TRBJ2-1|TRBV4-1
CASSPRLAEYNEQFF
>TRBJ2-3|TRBV2
CASTVGQGPSDTQYF
>TRBJ2-7|TRBV14
CASSQGGRGSTYEQYF
>TRBJ2-7|TRBV7-2
CASSPLVLAGTSYEQYF
>TRBJ1-2|TRBV7-2
CASSAPGSYGYTF
>TRBJ2-2|TRBV3-1/TRBV3-2
CASTARDRGPAGELFF
>TRBJ1-5|TRBV6-2/TRBV6-3
CASSYGGQVRHQPQHF
>TRBJ2-2|TRBV4-1
CASSQVGQGATGELFF
>TRBJ2-3|TRBV5-8
CASSLVLDTRSWTQYF
>TRBJ1-6|TRBV30
CAWSEQGHPLNSPLHF
>TRBJ2-2|TRBV7-2
CASSSLGGGNTGELFF
>TRBJ1-3|TRBV24-1
CATSDFTGTGEGNTIYF
>TRBJ2-2|TRBV5-1
CASRPRTANTGELFF
>TRBJ1-4|TRBV6-6
CASNRGQENEKLFF
>TRBJ1-5|TRBV6-1
CASSEGGGHSQPQHF
>TRBJ2-1|TRBV20-1
CSATGGPLQFF
>TRBJ2-1|TRBV5-4
CASSGQNSYNEQFF
>TRBJ1-1|TRBV5-6
CASSLTEGTEAFF
>TRBJ1-6|TRBV7-9
CASSLAAARYNSPLHF
>TRBJ2-3|TRBV29-1
CSVSLTGSRTDTQYF
>TRBJ1-1|TRBV18
CASSQTGEVTEAFF
>TRBJ2-2|TRBV19
CASSIAPNTGELFF
>TRBJ2-5|TRBV24-1
CATSLTGYPQETQYF